The 10 T cell receptor beta chains presented below share a single source sample, sequenced in a study of cytomegalovirus exposure and HLA in healthy donors. The PCR used 60 Vbeta and 13 Jbeta primers. Clones were read by immunoSEQ multiplex PCR, and TCRdb kept only the in-frame ones, dropping some. The table shows about 83,000 clones, with just under 75% occurring only once. The specimen sequenced was PBMCs. The receptors were gathered from a man in his fifties or sixties in good health and CMV-seronegative.

The chain employs TRBV9 and TRBJ2-2, with 8 bases aligning to TRBD2. V was clipped by 3 bases and J by 4 bases; unmatched bases: 5. Germline CDR1 is SGDLS and CDR2 is YYNGEE. The CDR3 consists of 15 residues. The CDR3 sequence: CASSAGGVGTGELFF. CDR3 bases: TGTGCCAGCAGCGCCGGGGGGGTAGGCACCGGGGAGCTGTTTTTT.

The J gene is TRBJ2-6, the V gene TRBV5-1; 8 nucleotides align to TRBD2. Germline values: CDR1 SGHRS, CDR2 YFSETQ. J lost 2 bases, V lost 0 bases, and 4 bases had no gene match. CDR3 size: 17 residues. CDR3 sequence (DNA): TGCGCCAGCAGCTTGGAGGGACTAGAGCCTGGGGCCAACGTCCTGACTTTC. It translates to CASSLEGLEPGANVLTF.

This chain joins TRBV28 and TRBJ2-1; D is uncertain. The CDR3 consists of 16 residues. CDR1 and CDR2 from the germline V gene are MDHEN and SYDVKM. V lost 4 bases and J lost 6, with 19 bases in between. CDR3 sequence: CASSSFGRLVVNEQFF. The CDR3 bases are TGTGCCAGCAGTTCATTCGGCCGGCTAGTAGTCAATGAGCAGTTCTTC.

This chain uses TRBV5-1 with TRBJ2-7; 9 bases are shared with TRBD2. The ends lost 4 bases at V and 3 bases at J; junction bases unmatched: 8. The CDR3 spans 15 residues. In germline, CDR1 is SGHRS, CDR2 YFSETQ. For the CDR3, the DNA is TGCGCCAGCAGCGCCGCGGGACTAGCCCTCTACGAGCAGTACTTC. Encoded protein: CASSAAGLALYEQYF. The whole variable domain, filled in from reference TRBV5-1 and TRBJ2-7, reads KAGVTQTPRYLIKTRGQQVTLSCSPISGHRSVSWYQQTPGQGLQFLFEYFSETQRNKGNFPGRFSGRQFSNSRSEMNVSTLELGDSALYLCASSAAGLALYEQYFGPGTRLTVT.

This chain uses TRBV19 with TRBJ1-1, with 8 bases identical to TRBD1. The germline CDR1 and CDR2 sequences are LNHDA and SQIVND (reference sequence). The CDR3 is 16 residues long. The ends lost 2 bases at V and 5 bases at J; junction bases unmatched: 10. CDR3 DNA: TGTGCCAGTAGTATAACCGCAGGGGGCGGGGGTACTGAAGCTTTCTTT. Translation gives CASSITAGGGGTEAFF.

The chain links TRBV30 to TRBJ1-2; no firm D call. Trimming removed 1 base from V and 13 bases from J, with 19 bases in between. The length of the CDR3 is 13 residues. CDR1 GTSNPN and CDR2 SVGIG come from the germline V gene (reference sequence). The CDR3 nucleotides are TGTGCCTGGAGTGAATGGGCACAGATCCTTAGCACCTTC. Protein product: CAWSEWAQILSTF.

The V and J genes are TRBV15 and TRBJ1-2; the D is unclear. Trimming cost V 7 bases and J 3 bases, with 12 bases left between them. From germline, CDR1 is LNHNV and CDR2 YYDKDF (reference sequence). The CDR3 spans 13 residues. The chain's CDR3 is CATKTDTYYGYTF. The CDR3 DNA follows: TGTGCCACCAAAACCGACACCTACTATGGCTACACCTTC.

The J gene is TRBJ1-5, the V gene TRBV27; TRBD1 matches 9 bases. The germline V gene encodes CDR1 MNHEY and CDR2 SMNVEV (reference sequence). The V segment lost 5 bases and the J segment 5 bases; nucleotides outside the gene matches: 7. The CDR3 spans 15 residues. The CDR3 DNA sequence: TGTGCCAGCAGTCAGGACAGGGGAGAAGATCAGCCCCAGCATTTT. It specifies CASSQDRGEDQPQHF.

This clone was found a few times. The sample holds other DNA sequences that translate to the same CDR3. V is TRBV6-5 and J is TRBJ1-1; TRBD1 agrees at 7 bases. The V segment lost 2 bases and the J segment 2 bases; nucleotides outside the gene matches: 2. This CDR3 spans 14 amino acids. Germline-derived CDR1 and CDR2 are MNHEY and SVGAGI. In nucleotides, the CDR3 is TGTGCCAGCAGTTACCGGGACAGCAACACTGAAGCTTTCTTT. Residues: CASSYRDSNTEAFF.

The rearrangement links TRBV7-9 to TRBJ1-2, with 10 bases fitting TRBD1. The CDR3 is 14 residues long. CDR1 SEHNR and CDR2 FQNEAQ come from the germline V gene (reference sequence). Trimming took 1 base from V and 12 from J; bases not matched to a gene: 8. The CDR3 DNA reads as TGTGCCAGCAGCTTAGATGTTGGACAGGGGGGTAACACCTTC. It translates to CASSLDVGQGGNTF.